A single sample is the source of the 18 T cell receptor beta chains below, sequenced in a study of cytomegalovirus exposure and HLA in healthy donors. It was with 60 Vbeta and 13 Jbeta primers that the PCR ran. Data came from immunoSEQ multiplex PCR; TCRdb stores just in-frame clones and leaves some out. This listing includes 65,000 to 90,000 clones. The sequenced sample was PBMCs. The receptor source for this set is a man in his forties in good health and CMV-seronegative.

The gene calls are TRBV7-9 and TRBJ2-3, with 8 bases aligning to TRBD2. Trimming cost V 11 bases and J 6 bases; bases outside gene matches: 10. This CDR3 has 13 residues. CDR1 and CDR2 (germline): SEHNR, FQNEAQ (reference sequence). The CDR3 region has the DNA TGTGCCGGAAAAAGCGGGGGTGGTGATACGCAGTATTTT. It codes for CAGKSGGGDTQYF.

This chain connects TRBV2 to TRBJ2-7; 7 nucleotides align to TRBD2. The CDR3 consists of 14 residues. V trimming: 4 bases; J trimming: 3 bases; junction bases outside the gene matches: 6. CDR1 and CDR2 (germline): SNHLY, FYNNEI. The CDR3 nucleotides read TGTGCCAGCAGTGGGGGAGGGATAGGCTACGAGCAGTACTTC. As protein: CASSGGGIGYEQYF.

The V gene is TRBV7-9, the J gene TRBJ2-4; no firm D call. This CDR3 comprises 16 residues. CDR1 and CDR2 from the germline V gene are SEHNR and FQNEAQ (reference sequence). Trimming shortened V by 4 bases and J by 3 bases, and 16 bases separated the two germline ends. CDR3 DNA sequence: TGTGCCAGCAGCTCCCTTTTTGAGGTCGACAAAAACATTCAGTACTTC. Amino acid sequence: CASSSLFEVDKNIQYF. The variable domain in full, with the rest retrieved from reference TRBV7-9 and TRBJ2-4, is DTGVSQNPRHKITKRGQNVTFRCDPISEHNRLYWYRQTLGQGPEFLTYFQNEAQLEKSRLLSDRFSAERPKGSFSTLEIQRTEQGDSAMYLCASSSLFEVDKNIQYFGAGTRLSVL.

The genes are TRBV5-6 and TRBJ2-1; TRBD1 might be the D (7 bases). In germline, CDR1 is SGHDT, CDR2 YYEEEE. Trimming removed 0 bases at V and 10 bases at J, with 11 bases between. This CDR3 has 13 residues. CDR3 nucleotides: TGTGCCAGCAGCTTGGGACCAGGGGGGGAGCAGTTCTTC. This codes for CASSLGPGGEQFF.

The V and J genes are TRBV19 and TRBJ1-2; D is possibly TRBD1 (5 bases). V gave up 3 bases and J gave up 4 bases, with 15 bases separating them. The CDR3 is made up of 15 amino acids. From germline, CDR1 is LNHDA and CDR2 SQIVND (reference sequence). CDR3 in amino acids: CASSIPAGGSYGYTF. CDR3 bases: TGTGCCAGTAGTATCCCGGCCGGGGGGAGCTATGGCTACACCTTC. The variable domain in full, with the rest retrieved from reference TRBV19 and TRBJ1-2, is DGGITQSPKYLFRKEGQNVTLSCEQNLNHDAMYWYRQDPGQGLRLIYYSQIVNDFQKGDIAEGYSVSREKKESFPLTVTSAQKNPTAFYLCASSIPAGGSYGYTFGSGTRLTVV.

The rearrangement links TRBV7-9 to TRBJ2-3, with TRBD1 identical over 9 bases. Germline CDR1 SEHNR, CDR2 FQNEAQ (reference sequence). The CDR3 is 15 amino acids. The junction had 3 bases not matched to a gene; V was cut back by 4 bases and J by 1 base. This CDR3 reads CASSSDRGGTDTQYF. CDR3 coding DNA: TGTGCCAGCAGCTCGGACAGGGGCGGCACAGATACGCAGTATTTT. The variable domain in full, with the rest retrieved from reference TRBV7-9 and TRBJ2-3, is DTGVSQNPRHKITKRGQNVTFRCDPISEHNRLYWYRQTLGQGPEFLTYFQNEAQLEKSRLLSDRFSAERPKGSFSTLEIQRTEQGDSAMYLCASSSDRGGTDTQYFGPGTRLTVL.

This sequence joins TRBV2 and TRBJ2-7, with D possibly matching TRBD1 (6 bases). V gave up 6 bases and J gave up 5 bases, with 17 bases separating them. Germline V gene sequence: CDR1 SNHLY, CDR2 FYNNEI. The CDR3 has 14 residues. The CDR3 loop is CASSERGRGDEQYF. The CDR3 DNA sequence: TGTGCCAGCAGCGAGAGAGGCAGGGGCGACGAGCAGTACTTC.

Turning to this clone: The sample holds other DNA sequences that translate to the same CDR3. The CDR3 sequence: CATSPGHSTGNMSNQPQHF. CDR3 DNA: TGTGCCACCTCCCCGGGTCACTCCACAGGGAATATGAGCAATCAGCCCCAGCATTTT. V gene TRBV18 combines with J gene TRBJ1-5; D is possibly TRBD1 (6 bases). This CDR3 has 19 residues. The V and J ends lost 10 bases and 1 base respectively, with 29 bases between them. Looked up from germline, CDR1 is KGHSH and CDR2 is LQKENI. The complete variable domain, with remaining parts taken from reference TRBV18 and TRBJ1-5, reads NAGVMQNPRHLVRRRGQEARLRCSPMKGHSHVYWYRQLPEEGLKFMVYLQKENIIDESGMPKERFSAEFPKEGPSILRIQQVVRGDSAAYFCATSPGHSTGNMSNQPQHFGDGTRLSIL.

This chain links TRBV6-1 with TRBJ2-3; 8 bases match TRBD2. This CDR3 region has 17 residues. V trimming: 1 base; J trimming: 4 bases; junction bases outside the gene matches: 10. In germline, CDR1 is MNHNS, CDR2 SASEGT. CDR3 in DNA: TGTGCCAGCAGTGAAGGGTGGATAGCGGGGAACCCAGATACGCAGTATTTT. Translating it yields CASSEGWIAGNPDTQYF.

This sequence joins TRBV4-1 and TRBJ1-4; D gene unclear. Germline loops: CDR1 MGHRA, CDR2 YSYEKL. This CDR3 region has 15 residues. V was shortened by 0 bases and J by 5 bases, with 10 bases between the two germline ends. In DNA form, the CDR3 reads TGCGCCAGCAGCCAAGACCGAGGGAGAAATGAAAAACTGTTTTTT. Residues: CASSQDRGRNEKLFF.

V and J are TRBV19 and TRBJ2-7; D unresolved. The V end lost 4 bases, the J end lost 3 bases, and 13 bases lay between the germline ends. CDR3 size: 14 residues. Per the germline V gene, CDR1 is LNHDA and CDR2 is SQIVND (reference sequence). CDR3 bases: TGTGCCAGTAGTAGTGGCCACCTGGTCTACGAGCAGTACTTC. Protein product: CASSSGHLVYEQYF.

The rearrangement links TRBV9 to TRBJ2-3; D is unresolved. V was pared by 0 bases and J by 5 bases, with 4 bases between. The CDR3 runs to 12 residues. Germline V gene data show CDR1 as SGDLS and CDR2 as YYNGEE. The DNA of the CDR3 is TGTGCCAGCAGCGTAGCGGGAGATACGCAGTATTTT. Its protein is CASSVAGDTQYF.

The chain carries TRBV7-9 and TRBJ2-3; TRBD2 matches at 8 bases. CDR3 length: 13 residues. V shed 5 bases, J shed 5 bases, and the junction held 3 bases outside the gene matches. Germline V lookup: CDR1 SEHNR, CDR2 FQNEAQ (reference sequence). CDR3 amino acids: CASSGLAGDTQYF. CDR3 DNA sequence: TGTGCCAGCAGCGGGCTAGCGGGAGATACGCAGTATTTT.

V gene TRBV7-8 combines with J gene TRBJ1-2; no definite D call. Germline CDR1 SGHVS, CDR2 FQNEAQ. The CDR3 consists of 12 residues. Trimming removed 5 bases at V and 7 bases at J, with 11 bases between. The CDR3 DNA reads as TGTGCCAGCAGCGCGATCGGAGGTGGCTACACCTTC. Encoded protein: CASSAIGGGYTF.

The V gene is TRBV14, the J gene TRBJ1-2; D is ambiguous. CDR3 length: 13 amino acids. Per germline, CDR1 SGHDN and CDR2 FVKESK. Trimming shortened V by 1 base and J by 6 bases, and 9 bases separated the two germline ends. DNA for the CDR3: TGTGCCAGCAGCCAAGTTGATACGGATGGCTACACCTTC. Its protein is CASSQVDTDGYTF.

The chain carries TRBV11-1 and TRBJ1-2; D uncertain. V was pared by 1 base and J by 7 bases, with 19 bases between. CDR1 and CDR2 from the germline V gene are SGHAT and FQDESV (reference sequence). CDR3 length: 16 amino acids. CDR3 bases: TGTGCCAGCAGCTTAGGCGGGCCAGCATCTGGTATTGGCTACACCTTC. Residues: CASSLGGPASGIGYTF.

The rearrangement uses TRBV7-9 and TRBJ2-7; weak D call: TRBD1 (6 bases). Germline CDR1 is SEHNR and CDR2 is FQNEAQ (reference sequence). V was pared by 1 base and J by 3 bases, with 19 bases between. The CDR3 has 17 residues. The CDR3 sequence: CASSLGQGSAPNYEQYF. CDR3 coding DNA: TGTGCCAGCAGCTTAGGTCAGGGGAGCGCTCCAAACTACGAGCAGTACTTC.

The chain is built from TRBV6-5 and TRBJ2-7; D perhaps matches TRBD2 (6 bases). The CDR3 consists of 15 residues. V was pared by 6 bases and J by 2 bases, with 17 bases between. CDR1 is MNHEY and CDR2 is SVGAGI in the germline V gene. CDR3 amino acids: CASSQAGLQTYEQYF. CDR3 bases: TGTGCCAGCAGCCAAGCCGGACTACAAACCTACGAGCAGTACTTC.